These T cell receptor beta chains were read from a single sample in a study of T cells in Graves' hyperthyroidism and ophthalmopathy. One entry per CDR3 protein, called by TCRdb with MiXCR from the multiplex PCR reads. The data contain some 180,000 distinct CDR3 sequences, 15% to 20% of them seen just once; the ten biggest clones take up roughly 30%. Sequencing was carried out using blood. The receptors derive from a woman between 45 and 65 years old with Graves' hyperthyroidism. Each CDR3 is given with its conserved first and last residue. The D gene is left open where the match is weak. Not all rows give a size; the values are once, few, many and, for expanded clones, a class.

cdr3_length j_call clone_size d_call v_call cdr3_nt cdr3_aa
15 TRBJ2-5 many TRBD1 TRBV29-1 TGCAGCGTAATCGACAATTTCGGACAGGGCGGGACCCAGTACTTC CSVIDNFGQGGTQYF
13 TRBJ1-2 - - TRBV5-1 TGCGCCAGCAGCTTGGAAGGGGTTGCTGGCTACACCTTC CASSLEGVAGYTF
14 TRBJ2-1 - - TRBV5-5 TGTGCCAGCAGCTTTACCGCGGGCGGAAATGAGCAGTTCTTC CASSFTAGGNEQFF
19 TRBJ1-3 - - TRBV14 TGTGCCAGCAGCCAAGATTCGCCATATGATATGAGCTCTGGAAACACCATATATTTT CASSQDSPYDMSSGNTIYF
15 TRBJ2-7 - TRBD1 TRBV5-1 TGCGCCAGCAGCTTAGGGGACAGAGCTAGTGACGAGCAGTACTTC CASSLGDRASDEQYF
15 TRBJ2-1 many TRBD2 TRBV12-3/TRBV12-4 TGTGCCAGCAGTTCATCCGGGACTAGGGGGGGTGAGCAGTTCTTC CASSSSGTRGGEQFF
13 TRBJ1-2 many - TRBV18 TGTGCCAGCTCACCAGGAAAAAACGATGGCTACACCTTC CASSPGKNDGYTF
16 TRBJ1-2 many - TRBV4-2 TGTGCCAGCAGCCCGTCAGGGCCTGCAGGGACATTGAGCTACACCTTC CASSPSGPAGTLSYTF
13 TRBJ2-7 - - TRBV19 TGTGCCAGTAGTGGCAGGGACCACTACGAGCAGTACTTC CASSGRDHYEQYF
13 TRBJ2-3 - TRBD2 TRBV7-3 TGTGCCAGCAGCACCCGGGAGGGGGGTACGCAGTATTTT CASSTREGGTQYF
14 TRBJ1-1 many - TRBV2 TGTGCCAGCACATTGGGACCCCCGAAGACTGAAGCTTTCTTT CASTLGPPKTEAFF
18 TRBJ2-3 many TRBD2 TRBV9 TGTGCCAGCAGCGTAGGCCCCAAGGCGGGGGGCAGGACAGATACGCAGTATTTT CASSVGPKAGGRTDTQYF
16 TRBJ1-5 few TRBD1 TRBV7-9 TGTGCCAGCAGCCGCGGGACAGGGGGCGCGGATCAGCCCCAGCATTTT CASSRGTGGADQPQHF
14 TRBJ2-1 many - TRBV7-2 TGTGCCAGCAGCTTAGCCTTCAGTGACAATGAGCAGTTCTTC CASSLAFSDNEQFF
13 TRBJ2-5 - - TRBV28 TGTGCCAGCAGTCGCCCCTCAGGTCAACAGGGCTACTTC CASSRPSGQQGYF
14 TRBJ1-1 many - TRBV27 TGTGCCAGCAGTGTGACACGTACAAACACTGAAGCTTTCTTT CASSVTRTNTEAFF
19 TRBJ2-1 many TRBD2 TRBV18 TGTGCCAGCTCACCACTGGAGACTAGCGGTCGTTCAGTCTACAATGAGCAGTTCTTC CASSPLETSGRSVYNEQFF
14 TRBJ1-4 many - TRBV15 TGTGCCACCAGCAGAGAGCGGACAGCCGAAAAACTGTTTTTT CATSRERTAEKLFF
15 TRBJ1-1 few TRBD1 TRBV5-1 TGCGCCAGCAGCTTCAGGACAGGGCAGAACACTGAAGCTTTCTTT CASSFRTGQNTEAFF
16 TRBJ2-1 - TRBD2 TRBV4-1 TGCGCCAGCAGGGCAATGGGCGGGGGGGCCAGGAATGAGCAGTTCTTC CASRAMGGGARNEQFF
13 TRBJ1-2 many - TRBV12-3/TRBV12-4 TGTGCCAGCAGTCTAGCGGCCTTCTATGGCTACACCTTC CASSLAAFYGYTF
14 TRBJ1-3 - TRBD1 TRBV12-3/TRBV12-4 TGTGCCAGCAGAGAAGGGGGCCTTGGAAACACCATATATTTT CASREGGLGNTIYF
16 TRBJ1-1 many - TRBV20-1 TGCAGTGCTAGAGATTTTGGTGTATCGGGAGGGACTGAAGCTTTCTTT CSARDFGVSGGTEAFF
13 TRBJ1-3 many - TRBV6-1 TGTGCCACCGGGGGAGGTGGTGGAAACACCATATATTTT CATGGGGGNTIYF
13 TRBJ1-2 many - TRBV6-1 TGTGCCAGCAGTGAAAGGTTTAACTATGGCTACACCTTC CASSERFNYGYTF
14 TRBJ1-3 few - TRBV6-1 TGTGCCAGCGGTGGCCGAAACTCTGGAAACACCATATATTTT CASGGRNSGNTIYF
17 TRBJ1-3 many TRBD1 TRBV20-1 TGCAGTGCTAGCACCCCGGGACAGCGCTTCTCTGGAAACACCATATATTTT CSASTPGQRFSGNTIYF
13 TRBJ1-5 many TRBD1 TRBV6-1 TGTGCCAGCATCCTAACAGGGGACCAGCCCCAGCATTTT CASILTGDQPQHF
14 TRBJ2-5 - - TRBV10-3 TGTGCCATCAGTGAGGTCGGGCAGCAAGAGACCCAGTACTTC CAISEVGQQETQYF
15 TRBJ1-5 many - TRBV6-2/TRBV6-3 TGTGCCAGCAGCCCCCCCTTCCTTAGCAATCAGCCCCAGCATTTT CASSPPFLSNQPQHF
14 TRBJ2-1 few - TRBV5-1 TGCGCCAGCAGAGAAGGGGGGCGGTACAATGAGCAGTTCTTC CASREGGRYNEQFF
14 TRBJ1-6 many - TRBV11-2 TGTGCCAGCAGCAAGGGACCGGGGGGTTCACCCCTCCACTTT CASSKGPGGSPLHF
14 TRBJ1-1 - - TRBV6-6 TGTGCCAGCAGTTACCCCGATAGTGACACTGAAGCTTTCTTT CASSYPDSDTEAFF
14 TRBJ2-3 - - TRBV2 TGTGCCAGCCATCCGGGACGGAGCACAGATACGCAGTATTTT CASHPGRSTDTQYF
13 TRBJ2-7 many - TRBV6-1 TGTGCCAGCAGCCCCCCTAGCCCCTACGAGCAGTACTTC CASSPPSPYEQYF
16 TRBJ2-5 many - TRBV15 TGTGCCACCAGCAGAGATGGTAGAGTGGCTCGAGAGACCCAGTACTTC CATSRDGRVARETQYF
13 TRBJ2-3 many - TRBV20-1 TGCAGTGCTGCCACTTCCCACACAGATACGCAGTATTTT CSAATSHTDTQYF
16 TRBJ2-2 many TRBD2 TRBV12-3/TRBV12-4 TGTGCCAGCAGCACGACTGGACTAGTCAGGACCGGGGAGCTGTTTTTT CASSTTGLVRTGELFF
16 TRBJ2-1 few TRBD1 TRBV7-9 TGTGCCAGCAGCTCTCTGACAGGGAGAGCCTACAATGAGCAGTTCTTC CASSSLTGRAYNEQFF
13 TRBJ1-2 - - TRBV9 TGTGCCAGGGGGAGACCCTGGAGTTATGGCTACACCTTC CARGRPWSYGYTF
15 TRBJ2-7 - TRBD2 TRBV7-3 TGTGCCAGCAGCTTAAGCGCGGGGGACTCCTACGAGCAGTACTTC CASSLSAGDSYEQYF
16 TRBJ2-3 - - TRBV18 TGTGCCAGCTCACCAGGGAGAGGGCCTAGCACAGATACGCAGTATTTT CASSPGRGPSTDTQYF
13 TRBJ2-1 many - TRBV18 TGTGCCAGCTCACCAGGACAGAACAATGAGCAGTTCTTC CASSPGQNNEQFF
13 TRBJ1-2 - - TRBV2 TGTGCCAGCAGCCATGAGAGATTCTATGGCTACACCTTC CASSHERFYGYTF
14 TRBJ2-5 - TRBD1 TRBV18 TGTGCCAGCTCACCAATCGACAGGGTAGAGACCCAGTACTTC CASSPIDRVETQYF
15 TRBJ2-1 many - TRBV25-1 TGTGCCAGCAGTGAAAGTCTTGGATCCTACAATGAGCAGTTCTTC CASSESLGSYNEQFF
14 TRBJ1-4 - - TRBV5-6 TGTGCCAGCAGCGCGGGGACGGCTAATGAAAAACTGTTTTTT CASSAGTANEKLFF
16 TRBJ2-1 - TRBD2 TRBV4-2 TGTGCCAGCAGCCAAGTACAAGCGGGGGGGAGGGGTGAGCAGTTCTTC CASSQVQAGGRGEQFF
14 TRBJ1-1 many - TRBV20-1 TGCAGTGCTCTTAACCCGGGGGCCGGCACTGAAGCTTTCTTT CSALNPGAGTEAFF
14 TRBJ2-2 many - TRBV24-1 TGTGCCACCGCACGCACGTCGAACACCGGGGAGCTGTTTTTT CATARTSNTGELFF
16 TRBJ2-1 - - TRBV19 TGTGCCAGTAGTATAGATGTAGCGAGCTCCTACAATGAGCAGTTCTTC CASSIDVASSYNEQFF
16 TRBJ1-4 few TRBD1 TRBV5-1 TGCGCCAGCAGCCAACGACCGGGACAGGGTAATGAAAAACTGTTTTTT CASSQRPGQGNEKLFF
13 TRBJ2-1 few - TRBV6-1 TGTGCCAGCAGTGGAGCCAGGGACAATGAGCAGTTCTTC CASSGARDNEQFF
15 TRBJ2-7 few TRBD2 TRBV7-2 TGTGCCAGCAGCTTACGGGGGGGGCCGTCCTACGAGCAGTACTTC CASSLRGGPSYEQYF